This T cell receptor (beta chain) originates from a study of T cell responses to AZD1222 COVID-19 vaccine. General study points: Vaccination with two AZD1222 doses was followed by a rise in Spike-specific TCR breadth and depth. At baseline, just 5 or 6 AZD1222 recipients tested seropositive.

Trimming shortened V by 2 bases and J by 6 bases, and 25 bases separated the two germline ends. CDR3 length: 18 residues. Germline loops: CDR1 MGHRA, CDR2 YSYEKL. Produced via immunoSEQ multiplex PCR; TCRdb's table is partial and in-frame only. This table has around 110,000 clones, around 94% appearing once. Remarks on this clone: The antigen is undetermined.

The material was peripheral blood, obtained 28 days after the second AZD1222 dose. V is TRBV4-1 and J is TRBJ1-1, with unresolved D. The sequence was obtained from an adult who received the AZD1222 COVID-19 vaccine. CDR3 sequence reads: CASSQSKLRILRVPEAFF. Written as DNA, the CDR3 is TGCGCCAGCAGCCAATCCAAGCTGCGGATATTGCGTGTTCCTGAAGCTTTCTTT.